This T cell receptor (beta chain) is from a study of blood T cell repertoires in COVID-19 (TCRdb year 2020). General notes on the study: The collaborator samples originated in the United States, Italy and Spain and spanned the acute and convalescent phases of COVID-19. The prospective study material was composed of cDNA or gDNA derived from T cells, B-cell-depleted T cells, or PBMCs. Deeply sampled blood TCRbeta repertoires from subjects exposed to, actively infected with, or recovered from COVID-19 were included in the dataset. The repertoires were released in a freely available public database meant as a resource for research on the immune response to SARS-CoV-2. The samples were drawn from the first 160 participants of the ongoing ImmuneRACE study and from 1,254 subjects provided by 6 global collaborators. A de-identified subject ID, COVID-19 status, age in years and sex were almost always included in the sample metadata. Where available, HLA class I and class II types were taken from metadata supplied by the sample provider and were not determined by assay-based typing. The investigation overall reported the following: The amount of clinical and demographic metadata varied by source and participant and was provided uncurated.

The immunoSEQ Assay, a bias-controlled multiplex PCR, was used to amplify TCRbeta CDR3 regions from genomic DNA. Per the source publication's procedure: Within the assay, amplification of reference gene primers was used to estimate how many nucleated cells each sample contained. To quantify the absolute abundance of each unique TCRbeta CDR3 rearrangement, sequence reads were collapsed and filtered. For each sample, productive Simpson clonality was calculated as the square root of Simpson's diversity index across productive rearrangements. TCRdb took over this immuneACCESS table, retaining in-frame rearrangements with V and J assigned. Such tables are incomplete; in checked studies, under half of the missing clones stem from an unresolved V gene, and the remainder is unexplained. That table supplies the V and J calls and clone size; D and trimming were determined from the DNA. The sample table holds around 310,000 clones, of which approximately 90% were seen once. Jointly, the top ten make up around 6.8% of the sample.

CDR1 and CDR2 are read off the germline V gene (reference sequence) as SEHNR and FQNEAQ. From the cysteine up to the phenylalanine, the CDR3 has a length of 14 residues. The read is trimmed to its CDR3 DNA, 42 bases read in frame from base 1. At one collaborating source in Seattle, patients were enrolled during active infection and were followed longitudinally through the course of disease. Collaborating institutions collected whole blood in K2EDTA tubes following their own protocols. Collaborator samples were shipped for TCRbeta analysis as frozen whole blood, isolated PBMCs, or DNA extracted from either sample type. As concerns this clone: Its antigen is still unknown. No qualities accompany the bases; no much larger clone lies one base away.

The clonotype originates from a woman between 25 and 40 years old with COVID-19, enrolled during active disease. The sample comprised peripheral blood. Recombination joined TRBV7-9 with TRBJ2-3; 8 of the junction bases match TRBD2. The DNA sequence is TGTGCGACGATGACTAGCGTTAGCACAGATACGCAGTATTTT. This sequence encodes CATMTSVSTDTQYF.